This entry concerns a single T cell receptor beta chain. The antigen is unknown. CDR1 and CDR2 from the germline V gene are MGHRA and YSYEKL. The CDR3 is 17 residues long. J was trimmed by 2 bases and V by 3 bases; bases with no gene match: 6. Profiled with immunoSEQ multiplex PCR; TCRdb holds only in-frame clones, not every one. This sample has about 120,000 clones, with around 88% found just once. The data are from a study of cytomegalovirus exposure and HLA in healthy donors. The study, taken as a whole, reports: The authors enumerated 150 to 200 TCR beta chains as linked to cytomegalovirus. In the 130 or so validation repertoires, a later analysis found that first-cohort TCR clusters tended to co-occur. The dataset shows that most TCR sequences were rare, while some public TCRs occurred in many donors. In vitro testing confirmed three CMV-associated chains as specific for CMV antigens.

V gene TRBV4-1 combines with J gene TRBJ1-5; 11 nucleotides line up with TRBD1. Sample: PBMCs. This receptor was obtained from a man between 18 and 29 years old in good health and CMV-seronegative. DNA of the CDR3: TGCGCCAGCAGCCAGGAAGGGACAGGGGGACGCAATCAGCCCCAGCATTTT. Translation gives CASSQEGTGGRNQPQHF.